The sequence of this T cell receptor beta chain was determined in a study of blood T cell repertoires in COVID-19. Study details: Acute and convalescent COVID-19 samples came from the United States, Italy and Spain. Sources were T cells, B-cell-depleted T cells, or PBMCs; the material itself was cDNA or gDNA.

Original data processing: Estimation of nucleated cell counts was performed using reference gene primer amplification. Data came from immunoSEQ multiplex PCR; TCRdb stores just in-frame clones and leaves some out. Clonal size and the V and J genes are those of that table, whereas D and trimming came from the DNA. Of some 82,000 clones in the sample, about 83% are singletons; the top ten hold around 36%. This clonotype was obtained from a man older than 75 with active or convalescent COVID-19. Sequenced input: peripheral blood.

In nucleotides, the CDR3 is TGCAGCGTTGACACCAGACTACGGTCCTACAATGAGCAGTTCTTC. It yields the protein CSVDTRLRSYNEQFF. V usage is TRBV29-1 and J usage is TRBJ2-1; the D gene is possibly TRBD2 (5 bases). Germline values: CDR1 SQVTM, CDR2 ANQGSEA. With 3 bases removed from V and 1 base from J, the gap between germline ends came to 13 bases. This CDR3 region has 15 residues.